One and the same sample provided the 17 T cell receptor beta chains below, sequenced in a study of blood T cells in healthy people across ages. The second PCR ran about 6 to 12 cycles with a sample-barcoded 5' primer and J-beta primers. MiXCR, applied by TCRdb to the 5' RACE reads, yields one record per CDR3 protein. This sample yields around 1,800,000 distinct CDR3 sequences, of which about 39% are seen a single time; under 30% belongs to the top ten. The source material was blood. These receptors all stem from a human donor in good health.

This clonotype was detected only a few times. The rearrangement uses TRBV7-3 and TRBJ2-3; 7 nucleotides agree with TRBD1. CDR1 is SGHTA, CDR2 FQGTGA, per germline. This CDR3 contains 17 residues. V gave up 4 bases and J gave up 2 bases; unmatched junction bases: 12. As DNA, the CDR3 is TGTGCCAGCAGCTCCCCTGAGTTGGGACAGCACACAGATACGCAGTATTTT. Encoded protein: CASSSPELGQHTDTQYF. Looking up the rest from reference TRBV7-3 and TRBJ2-3 gives the full variable domain: GAGVSQTPSNKVTEKGKYVELRCDPISGHTALYWYRQSLGQGPEFLIYFQGTGAADDSGLPNDRFFAVRPEGSVSTLKIQRTERGDSAVYLCASSSPELGQHTDTQYFGPGTRLTVL.

The chain carries TRBV7-2 and TRBJ2-5; the D gene could be TRBD1 or TRBD2 (5 bases each). CDR1 and CDR2 (germline): SGHTA, FQGNSA. The CDR3 has 13 residues. With 6 bases removed from V and 5 bases from J, the gap between germline ends came to 13 bases. CDR3 protein: CASRKWGSETQYF. In DNA, the CDR3 is TGTGCCAGCAGAAAGTGGGGGTCGGAGACCCAGTACTTC.

This clonotype was detected only a few times. The chain carries TRBV5-1 and TRBJ2-7, with D maybe TRBD1 (6 bases). The V end was cut by 4 bases, the J end by 3 bases, with 20 bases between. This CDR3 spans 16 amino acids. Germline V gene lookup returns CDR1 SGHRS and CDR2 YFSETQ. The CDR3 is CASSTDRDTAIYEQYF. The CDR3 DNA is TGCGCCAGCAGCACCGACCGGGACACAGCCATCTACGAGCAGTACTTC. Looking up the rest from reference TRBV5-1 and TRBJ2-7 gives the full variable domain: KAGVTQTPRYLIKTRGQQVTLSCSPISGHRSVSWYQQTPGQGLQFLFEYFSETQRNKGNFPGRFSGRQFSNSRSEMNVSTLELGDSALYLCASSTDRDTAIYEQYFGPGTRLTVT.

CDR3 bases: TGCAGTGCTAGGGCAGGGTTCCACGAGCAGTACTTC. This translates into CSARAGFHEQYF. The chain uses TRBV20-1 and TRBJ2-7, with a tentative D call TRBD1 (5 bases). V gave up 3 bases and J gave up 5 bases, with 11 bases separating them. The germline gives CDR1 DFQATT, CDR2 SNEGSKA (reference sequence). CDR3 length: 12 amino acids.

In this sample, this clonotype turned up a few times. CDR3: CASSLAWGDYGYTF. In DNA, the CDR3 is TGTGCCAGCAGCTTAGCTTGGGGAGACTATGGCTACACCTTC. This rearrangement joins TRBV7-6 to TRBJ1-2; D not certain. The germline V and J ends were trimmed by 0 bases and 3 bases, with 8 bases remaining between them. The CDR3 has 14 residues. Germline CDR1 reads SGHVS; CDR2 reads FNYEAQ.

This clonotype was seen just once. V gene TRBV29-1 combines with J gene TRBJ2-5; 7 bases match TRBD1. The CDR3 sequence is 14 residues long. V dropped 6 bases and J dropped 1; count of bases not matched to a gene: 8. Germline lookup yields CDR1 SQVTM and CDR2 ANQGSEA. CDR3 amino acids: CSVEIRDSQETQYF. The CDR3 nucleotides read TGCAGCGTCGAAATCCGGGACAGCCAAGAGACCCAGTACTTC.

This clonotype was found a few times. The chain couples TRBV2 to TRBJ2-7, with unresolved D. Germline V gene lookup returns CDR1 SNHLY and CDR2 FYNNEI. V shed 6 bases and J shed 3 bases, with 18 bases lying between them. CDR3 length: 15 residues. CDR3 sequence: CASRQDMGPGYEQYF. CDR3 DNA sequence: TGTGCCAGCAGGCAAGACATGGGTCCGGGCTACGAGCAGTACTTC.

The V and J genes are TRBV6-2 or TRBV6-3 and TRBJ1-2, with a tentative D call TRBD1 (6 bases). The CDR3 extends over 18 amino acids. CDR1 is MNHEY, CDR2 SVGEGT, per germline. V shed 8 bases and J shed 0 bases, with 25 bases lying between them. The CDR3 here is CASGPPPGTTVANYGYTF. The CDR3 DNA sequence: TGTGCCAGCGGCCCCCCTCCCGGGACAACAGTTGCTAACTATGGCTACACCTTC.

This clonotype was detected only a few times. The chain joins TRBV29-1 to TRBJ2-7; 8 bases agree with TRBD1. The CDR3 has 14 residues. V trimming: 1 base; J trimming: 0 bases; junction bases outside the gene matches: 2. The germline CDR1 and CDR2 sequences are SQVTM and ANQGSEA. The CDR3 DNA follows: TGCAGCGTTGAAGTCGGGACAGGCTCCTACGAGCAGTACTTC. This gives the protein CSVEVGTGSYEQYF.

The J gene is TRBJ1-2, the V gene TRBV7-2, with TRBD1 matching 7 bases. CDR3 length: 14 residues. Looked up from germline, CDR1 is SGHTA and CDR2 is FQGNSA. With V trimmed by 5 bases and J by 4 bases, 7 bases remained unmatched. The CDR3 reads CASSPQGGSYGYTF. CDR3 in DNA: TGTGCCAGCAGCCCCCAGGGGGGGAGCTATGGCTACACCTTC.

This clonotype was detected many times. The rearrangement joins TRBV29-1 to TRBJ2-1; no definite D call. Germline assignment: CDR1 SQVTM and CDR2 ANQGSEA. V was pared by 4 bases and J by 10 bases, with 8 bases between. The CDR3 loop spans 10 amino acids. The CDR3 is CSVVQLEQFF. The CDR3 DNA reads as TGCAGCGTTGTACAACTGGAGCAGTTCTTC.

This clonotype was found a few times. The chain employs TRBV29-1 and TRBJ2-6, with D perhaps matching TRBD1 or TRBD2 (5 bases each). CDR3 length: 16 amino acids. Germline V gene lookup returns CDR1 SQVTM and CDR2 ANQGSEA. Between the trimmed V and J ends, which lost 6 bases and 2 bases, there was a span of 17 bases. This chain's CDR3 is CSVTGAVGAGANVLTF. CDR3 nucleotide sequence: TGCAGCGTCACTGGGGCGGTCGGGGCTGGGGCCAACGTCCTGACTTTC.

This clonotype was observed a handful of times. The rearrangement links TRBV7-3 to TRBJ2-1, with 9 bases aligning to TRBD1. The CDR3 contains 14 residues. Germline V gene lookup returns CDR1 SGHTA and CDR2 FQGTGA. Trimming took 5 bases from V and 7 from J; bases not matched to a gene: 6. CDR3 DNA sequence: TGTGCCAGCAGCACCGGGACAGGGTCGAATGAGCAGTTCTTC. It is translated as CASSTGTGSNEQFF.

As regards this clonotype: At one boundary the junction diverges from the germline segment, which might be a read error. This chain uses TRBV29-1 with TRBJ2-1; D is perhaps TRBD2 (5 bases). Germline V CDR1 and CDR2: SQVTM, ANQGSEA. There are 14 residues in the CDR3. Here the CDR3 DNA reads TGCATCGTTGTGCCTAATGAGGGCGTCGATGAGCAGTTCTTC. This sequence encodes CIVVPNEGVDEQFF.

V and J are TRBV29-1 and TRBJ2-5; possibly TRBD2 for D (5 bases). The CDR3 runs to 14 residues. Germline assignment: CDR1 SQVTM and CDR2 ANQGSEA. The V and J ends lost 5 bases and 2 bases respectively, with 15 bases between them. The CDR3 DNA sequence: TGCAGCGTTAAAGCCCCGGGGATTCAAGAGACCCAGTACTTC. It specifies CSVKAPGIQETQYF.

In its sample, this clonotype was seen a few times. V and J are TRBV4-1 and TRBJ1-5; the D gene is possibly TRBD1 (5 bases). The germline gives CDR1 MGHRA, CDR2 YSYEKL. The CDR3 runs to 14 residues. The V gene lost 3 bases and the J gene lost 6 bases, with 12 bases spanning the gap. For the CDR3, the DNA is TGCGCCAGCAGCCAGGGGCTCCTCGGTCAGCCCCAGCATTTT. Translated, it gives CASSQGLLGQPQHF.

The V gene is TRBV20-1, the J gene TRBJ2-4, with 8 positions matching TRBD1. Matching the DNA end better, TRBJ2-7 makes the J call doubtful. The germline V gene encodes CDR1 DFQATT and CDR2 SNEGSKA (reference sequence). There are 15 residues in the CDR3. The DNA of the CDR3 is TGCAGTGCTAGAGATCTCAACAGGGGGACTTACGAGCAGTACTTC. Amino acids: CSARDLNRGTYEQYF.